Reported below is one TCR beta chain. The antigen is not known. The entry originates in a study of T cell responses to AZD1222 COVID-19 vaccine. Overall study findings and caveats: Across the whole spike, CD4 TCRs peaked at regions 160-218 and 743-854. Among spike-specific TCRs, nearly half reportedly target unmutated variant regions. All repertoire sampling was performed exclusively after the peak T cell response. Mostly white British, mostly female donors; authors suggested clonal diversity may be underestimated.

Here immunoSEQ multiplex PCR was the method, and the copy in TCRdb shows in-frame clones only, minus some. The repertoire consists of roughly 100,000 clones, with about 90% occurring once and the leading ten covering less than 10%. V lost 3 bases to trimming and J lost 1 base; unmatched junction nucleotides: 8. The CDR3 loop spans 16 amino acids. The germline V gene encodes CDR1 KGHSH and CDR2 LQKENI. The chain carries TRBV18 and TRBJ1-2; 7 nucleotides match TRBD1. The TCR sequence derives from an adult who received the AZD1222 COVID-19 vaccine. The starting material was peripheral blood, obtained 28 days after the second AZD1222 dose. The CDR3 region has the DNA TGTGCCAGCTCACCGTATGGGACAGACGATAACTATGGCTACACCTTC. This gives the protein CASSPYGTDDNYGYTF.